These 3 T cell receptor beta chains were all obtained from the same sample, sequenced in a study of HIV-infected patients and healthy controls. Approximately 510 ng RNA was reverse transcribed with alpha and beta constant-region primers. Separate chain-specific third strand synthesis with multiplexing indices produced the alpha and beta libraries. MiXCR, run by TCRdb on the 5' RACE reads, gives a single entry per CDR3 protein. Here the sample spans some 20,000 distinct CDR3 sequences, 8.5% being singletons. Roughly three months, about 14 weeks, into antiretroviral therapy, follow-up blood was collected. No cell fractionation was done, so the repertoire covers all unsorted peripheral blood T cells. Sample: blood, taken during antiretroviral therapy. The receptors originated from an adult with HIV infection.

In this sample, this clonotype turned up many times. The CDR3 here is CASSLRTGNPYEQYF. The CDR3 nucleotides read TGCGCCAGCAGCTTGAGGACAGGGAACCCCTACGAGCAGTACTTC. The chain joins TRBV5-1 to TRBJ2-7, with 8 bases lining up with TRBD1. CDR3 length equals 15 residues. CDR1 and CDR2 (germline): SGHRS, YFSETQ. The J segment lost 2 bases and the V segment lost 1 base, leaving 5 bases of the junction unmatched.

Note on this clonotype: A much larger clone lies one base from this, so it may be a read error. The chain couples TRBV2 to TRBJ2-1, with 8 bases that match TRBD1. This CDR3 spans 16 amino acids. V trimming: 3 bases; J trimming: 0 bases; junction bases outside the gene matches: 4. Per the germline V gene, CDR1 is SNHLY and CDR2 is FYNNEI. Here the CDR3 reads CASSDRGPTSYNEQFF. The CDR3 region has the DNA TGTGCCAGCAGTGACAGGGGGCCAACCTCCTACAATGAGCAGTTCTTC.

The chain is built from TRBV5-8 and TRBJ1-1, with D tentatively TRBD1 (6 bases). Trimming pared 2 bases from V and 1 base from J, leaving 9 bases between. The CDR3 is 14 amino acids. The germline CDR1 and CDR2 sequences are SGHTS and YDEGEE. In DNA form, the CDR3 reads TGTGCCAGCAGCTTTTACAGGGCGAACACTGAAGCTTTCTTT. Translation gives CASSFYRANTEAFF.